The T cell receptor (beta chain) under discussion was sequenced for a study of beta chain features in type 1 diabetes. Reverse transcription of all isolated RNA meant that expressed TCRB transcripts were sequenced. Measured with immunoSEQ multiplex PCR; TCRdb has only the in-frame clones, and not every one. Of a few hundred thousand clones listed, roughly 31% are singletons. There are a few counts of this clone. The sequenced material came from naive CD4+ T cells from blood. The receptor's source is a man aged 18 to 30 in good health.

CDR3 nucleotides: TGTGCCACCAGCAGAGAGCCGGGACTAGCGGTTCGCACAGATACGCAGTATTTT. Its protein product is CATSREPGLAVRTDTQYF. This chain joins TRBV15 and TRBJ2-3, with 11 bases fitting TRBD2. Germline V CDR1 and CDR2: LNHNV, YYDKDF (reference sequence). With V trimmed by 0 bases and J by 1 base, 6 bases remained unmatched. The CDR3 has 18 residues.